This is a list of T cell receptor beta chains from one sample in a study of cytomegalovirus exposure and HLA in healthy donors. TCRdb's copy holds only in-frame clones and misses some; the assay was immunoSEQ multiplex PCR. This table holds some 120,000 clones, roughly 66% found once. The sequenced sample was PBMCs. These TCRs come from a man aged 55 to 70 in good health and CMV-seropositive. The conserved cysteine and the conserved F or W are not part of the CDR3 here. Fields, in order: CDR3 protein, D gene, V gene. D genes are given only for firm matches.

CDR3: ASSFKEGRPGGEKLF; D: .; V: TRBV28
CDR3: ASSTDRSSYNEQF; D: .; V: TRBV6-1
CDR3: ASSETADSTYNEQF; D: .; V: TRBV6-1
CDR3: ASSSPGTSGVETQY; D: TRBD2; V: TRBV27
CDR3: ASVSYRTGTQY; D: .; V: TRBV12-5
CDR3: ASSQDSPRGLRGEKLF; D: .; V: TRBV4-1
CDR3: ASTEGPLETQY; D: .; V: TRBV5-1
CDR3: ASSTTGKGYT; D: TRBD1; V: TRBV28
CDR3: ASSLVPLAGGEQF; D: TRBD2; V: TRBV11-2
CDR3: ASSLVGGRETQY; D: .; V: TRBV5-4
CDR3: ASSDRGRRQPQH; D: TRBD1; V: TRBV6-1
CDR3: ASSAGPEYEQY; D: .; V: TRBV7-6
CDR3: ASRLGGGANVLT; D: .; V: TRBV28
CDR3: ASSAQGDSLGEQY; D: .; V: TRBV9
CDR3: ASSPAGPSDTQY; D: .; V: TRBV28
CDR3: ASRIQGALQETQY; D: TRBD1; V: TRBV6-1
CDR3: ASSPSGGRFYNEQF; D: TRBD2; V: TRBV7-2
CDR3: ASSRGTGNYGYT; D: TRBD1; V: TRBV7-3
CDR3: ASSVTGTSGTYEQY; D: TRBD2; V: TRBV9
CDR3: ASSEVRMLH; D: .; V: TRBV6-1
CDR3: ASSFRFEETQY; D: .; V: TRBV28
CDR3: AWSGGGDSIFHRALH; D: .; V: TRBV30
CDR3: ASSPDRGSHNSPLH; D: TRBD1; V: TRBV5-8
CDR3: ASSLLSGIGTMNTEAF; D: .; V: TRBV5-6
CDR3: ASSPDAGSYEQY; D: .; V: TRBV5-1
CDR3: ASSSSGGAGDTQY; D: TRBD2; V: TRBV5-6
CDR3: ASRRTGAYEQY; D: .; V: TRBV6-5
CDR3: ASKYRTGDGYT; D: TRBD1; V: TRBV6-6
CDR3: ASSLTSPRCEQY; D: .; V: TRBV6-5
CDR3: ASSQFSGMNSYT; D: .; V: TRBV4-1
CDR3: ASSAGGSDTEAF; D: .; V: TRBV2
CDR3: ASRLGTGNNEQF; D: .; V: TRBV12-2
CDR3: ASSWDYGLAGDNEQF; D: TRBD2; V: TRBV28